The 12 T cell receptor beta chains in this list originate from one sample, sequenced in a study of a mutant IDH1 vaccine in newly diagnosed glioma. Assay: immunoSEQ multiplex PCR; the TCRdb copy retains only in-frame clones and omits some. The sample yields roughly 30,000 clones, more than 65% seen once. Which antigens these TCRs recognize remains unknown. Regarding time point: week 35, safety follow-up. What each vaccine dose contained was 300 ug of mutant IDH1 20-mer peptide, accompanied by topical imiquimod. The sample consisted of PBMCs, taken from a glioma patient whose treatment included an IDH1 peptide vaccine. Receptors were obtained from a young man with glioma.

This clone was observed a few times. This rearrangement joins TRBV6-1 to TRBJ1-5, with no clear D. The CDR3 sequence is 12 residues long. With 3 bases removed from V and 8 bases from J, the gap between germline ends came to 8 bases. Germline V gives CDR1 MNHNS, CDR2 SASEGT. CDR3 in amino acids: CASSDPAEPQHF. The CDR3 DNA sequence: TGTGCCAGCAGTGACCCGGCGGAGCCCCAGCATTTT.

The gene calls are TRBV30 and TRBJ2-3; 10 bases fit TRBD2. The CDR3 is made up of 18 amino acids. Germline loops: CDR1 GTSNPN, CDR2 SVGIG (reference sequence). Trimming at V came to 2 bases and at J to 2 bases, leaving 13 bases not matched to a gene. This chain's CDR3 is CAWSSSPILAGATDTQYF. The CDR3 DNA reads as TGTGCCTGGAGTTCAAGCCCTATTCTAGCGGGAGCCACAGATACGCAGTATTTT.

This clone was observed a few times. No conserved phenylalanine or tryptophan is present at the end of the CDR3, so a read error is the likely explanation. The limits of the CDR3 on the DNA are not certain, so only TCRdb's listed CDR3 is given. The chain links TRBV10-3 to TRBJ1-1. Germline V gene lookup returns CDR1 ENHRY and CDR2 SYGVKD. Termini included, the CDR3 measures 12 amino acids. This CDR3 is CAISDGGNTQEL.

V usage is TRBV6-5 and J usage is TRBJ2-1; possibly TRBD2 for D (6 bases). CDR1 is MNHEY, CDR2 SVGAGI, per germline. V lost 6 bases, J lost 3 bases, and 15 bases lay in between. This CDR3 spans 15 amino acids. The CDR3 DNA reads TGTGCCAGCAGCCTAACCGGGGGTTACTACAATGAGCAGTTCTTC. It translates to CASSLTGGYYNEQFF.

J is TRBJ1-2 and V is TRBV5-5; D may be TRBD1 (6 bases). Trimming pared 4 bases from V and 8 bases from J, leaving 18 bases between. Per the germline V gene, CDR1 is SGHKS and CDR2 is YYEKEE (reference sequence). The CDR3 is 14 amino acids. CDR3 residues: CASSPWVGAQGYTF. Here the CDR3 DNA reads TGTGCCAGCAGCCCTTGGGTGGGGGCGCAGGGCTACACCTTC.

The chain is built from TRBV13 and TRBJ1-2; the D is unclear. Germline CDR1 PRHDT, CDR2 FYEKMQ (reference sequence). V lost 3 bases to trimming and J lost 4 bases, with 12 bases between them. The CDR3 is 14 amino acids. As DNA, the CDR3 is TGTGCCAGCAGCTTCCGCAGTTTCCTCTATGGCTACACCTTC. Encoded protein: CASSFRSFLYGYTF.

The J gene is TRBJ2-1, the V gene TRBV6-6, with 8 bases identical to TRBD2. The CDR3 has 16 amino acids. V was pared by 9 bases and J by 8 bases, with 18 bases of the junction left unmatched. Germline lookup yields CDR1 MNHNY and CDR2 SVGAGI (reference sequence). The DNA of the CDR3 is TGTGCCAGTCTCCCCGGTGCGGGAGGTCTCGTCGATGAGCAGTTCTTC. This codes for CASLPGAGGLVDEQFF.

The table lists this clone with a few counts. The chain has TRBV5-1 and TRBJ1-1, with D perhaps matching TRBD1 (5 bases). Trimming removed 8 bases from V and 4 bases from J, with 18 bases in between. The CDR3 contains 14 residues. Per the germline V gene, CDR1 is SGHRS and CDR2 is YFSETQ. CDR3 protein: CASSSGERVTEAFF. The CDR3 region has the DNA TGCGCCAGTTCCTCGGGGGAGCGGGTCACTGAAGCTTTCTTT. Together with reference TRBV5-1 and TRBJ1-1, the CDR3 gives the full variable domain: KAGVTQTPRYLIKTRGQQVTLSCSPISGHRSVSWYQQTPGQGLQFLFEYFSETQRNKGNFPGRFSGRQFSNSRSEMNVSTLELGDSALYLCASSSGERVTEAFFGQGTRLTVV.

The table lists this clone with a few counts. Written as DNA, the CDR3 is TGTGCCAGCAGTGGATACAGGTGGAATGGCTACACCTTC. Residues: CASSGYRWNGYTF. This chain joins TRBV25-1 and TRBJ1-2; D possibly corresponds to TRBD1 (5 bases). Germline assignment: CDR1 MGHDK and CDR2 SYGVNS. The V end was cut by 4 bases, the J end by 6 bases, with 12 bases between. This CDR3 region has 13 residues.

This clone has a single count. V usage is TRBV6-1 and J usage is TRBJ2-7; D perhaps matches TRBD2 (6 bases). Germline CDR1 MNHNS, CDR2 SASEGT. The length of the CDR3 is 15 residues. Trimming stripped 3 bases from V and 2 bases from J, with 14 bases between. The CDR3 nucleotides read TGTGCCAGCAGTGATCGGGGGAGAGGCCCCTACGAGCAGTACTTC. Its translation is CASSDRGRGPYEQYF.

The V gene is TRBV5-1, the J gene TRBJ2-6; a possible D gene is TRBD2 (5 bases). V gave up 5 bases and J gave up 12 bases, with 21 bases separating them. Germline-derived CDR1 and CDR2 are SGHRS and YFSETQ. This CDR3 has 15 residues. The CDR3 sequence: CASSFARAEGSVLTF. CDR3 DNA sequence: TGCGCCAGCAGTTTCGCGAGAGCGGAAGGGAGCGTCCTGACTTTC. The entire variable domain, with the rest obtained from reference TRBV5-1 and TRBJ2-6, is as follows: KAGVTQTPRYLIKTRGQQVTLSCSPISGHRSVSWYQQTPGQGLQFLFEYFSETQRNKGNFPGRFSGRQFSNSRSEMNVSTLELGDSALYLCASSFARAEGSVLTFGAGSRLTVL.

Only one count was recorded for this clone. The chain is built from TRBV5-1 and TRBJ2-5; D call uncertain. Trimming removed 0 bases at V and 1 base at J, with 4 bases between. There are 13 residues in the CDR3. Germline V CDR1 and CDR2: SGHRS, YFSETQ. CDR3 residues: CASSLGLQETQYF. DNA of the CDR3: TGCGCCAGCAGCTTGGGGCTCCAAGAGACCCAGTACTTC.